This TCR beta chain was sequenced in a study of OX40 agonist ivuxolimab in advanced cancers. Repertoires were generated with immunoSEQ multiplex PCR, while TCRdb's copy carries only in-frame clones and drops some. The sample shows roughly 110,000 clones, 90% of them seen only once. The sample holds one count of this clone. This CDR3 contains 13 residues. Germline V gene data show CDR1 as SGHAT and CDR2 as FQNNGV. Deletions cut 0 bases from V and 11 bases from J, with 13 bases between. Material: CD4+ or CD8+ T cells sorted from blood, obtained in a trial of the OX40 agonist ivuxolimab. The chain joins TRBV11-2 to TRBJ1-1; no clear D. The receptor comes from an adult with an advanced solid tumor such as melanoma, head and neck, liver or kidney cancer. CDR3 residues: CASSLESSGAAFF. CDR3 nucleotide sequence: TGTGCCAGCAGCTTAGAGAGCTCAGGAGCTGCTTTCTTT.